One and the same sample provided the 13 T cell receptor beta chains below, sequenced in a study of Graves' ophthalmopathy and Graves' hyperthyroidism. The authors amplified TCR beta CDR3 regions from RNA transcripts. First-round RT-PCR used HTBI primers; second-round multiplex PCR followed. From the multiplex PCR reads, TCRdb called clonotypes with MiXCR, one entry per CDR3 protein. The sample contains about 700,000 distinct CDR3 sequences, around 40% of which appear only once. Sample: peripheral blood. These receptors all stem from an adult man with Graves' ophthalmopathy.

Concerning this clonotype: Since the CDR3 does not end with the conserved phenylalanine or tryptophan, this likely comes from a read error. The CDR3 nucleotides read TGTGCCAGCAGCTTAGGCCCATCCTACGAGCAGTACTGC. Its protein is CASSLGPSYEQYC. The gene calls are TRBV13 and TRBJ2-7; D uncertain. This CDR3 has 13 residues. Germline V lookup: CDR1 PRHDT, CDR2 FYEKMQ (reference sequence). V was trimmed by 0 bases and J by 1 base, leaving 4 bases between them.

In this sample, this clonotype turned up a few times. This rearrangement joins TRBV7-2 to TRBJ1-6; maybe TRBD1 (6 bases). V was shortened by 5 bases and J by 7 bases, with 15 bases between the two germline ends. Looked up from germline, CDR1 is SGHTA and CDR2 is FQGNSA. CDR3 length: 15 amino acids. The CDR3 DNA sequence: TGTGCCAGCAGCCAAGAACAGGGAGAGAATTCACCCCTCCACTTT. It yields the protein CASSQEQGENSPLHF.

There are many counts of this clonotype. This chain uses TRBV2 with TRBJ1-2; 7 positions match TRBD1. Germline trimming cut 7 bases from V and 4 bases from J; bases unmatched to any gene: 6. Germline CDR1 SNHLY, CDR2 FYNNEI. The CDR3 runs 13 residues. The DNA of the CDR3 is TGTGCCAGCATCCCCGGGACAGCCTATGGCTACACCTTC. Encoded protein: CASIPGTAYGYTF.

This clonotype occurred a few times. The chain couples TRBV5-5 to TRBJ1-3; 8 nucleotides match TRBD1. J gave up 4 bases and V 7 bases, and 7 bases lay outside the gene matches. CDR3 length: 14 amino acids. Germline assignment: CDR1 SGHKS and CDR2 YYEKEE (reference sequence). CDR3 residues: CASQDRVPGNTIYF. The CDR3 nucleotides read TGTGCCAGCCAGGACAGGGTGCCAGGAAACACCATATATTTT.

This clonotype was seen repeatedly, ten times or more. The chain joins TRBV9 to TRBJ1-2; D unresolved. V shed 0 bases and J shed 2 bases, with 8 bases lying between them. The germline gives CDR1 SGDLS, CDR2 YYNGEE. This CDR3 is built from 14 residues. In DNA form, the CDR3 reads TGTGCCAGCAGCGTAGCGCCCAGCAACTATGGCTACACCTTC. Encoded protein: CASSVAPSNYGYTF.

This clonotype has a handful of counts. J is TRBJ1-5 and V is TRBV2; 7 bases map to TRBD1. Trimming took 4 bases from V and 2 from J; bases not matched to a gene: 5. The CDR3 is made up of 15 amino acids. Germline CDR1 SNHLY, CDR2 FYNNEI. The CDR3: CASSGLGQGNQPQHF. As DNA, the CDR3 is TGTGCCAGCAGTGGTTTAGGACAGGGCAATCAGCCCCAGCATTTT.

This clonotype was observed a single time. With a much larger clone just one base away, this may be a read error. This rearrangement joins TRBV7-6 to TRBJ2-5, with D perhaps matching TRBD1 or TRBD2 (5 bases each). Germline V gene lookup returns CDR1 SGHVS and CDR2 FNYEAQ. This CDR3 has 14 residues. Written as DNA, the CDR3 is TGTGCCAGCAGCTTGGGACCGCTGCAAGAGACCCAGCACTTC. Translation: CASSLGPLQETQHF.

A word on this clonotype: A clone one base away is much larger, so this may be a read error. The J gene is TRBJ1-2, the V gene TRBV2; perhaps TRBD1 as D (6 bases). Germline assignment: CDR1 SNHLY and CDR2 FYNNEI. V dropped 3 bases and J dropped 4 bases, with 15 bases sitting between them. This CDR3 is built from 15 residues. The CDR3 coding sequence is TGTGCCAGCAGTGAGGGTCCAGGGGCAAGCTATGGCTACACCTTC. Translated, it gives CASSEGPGASYGYTF.

A remark on this clonotype: Its ends do not fully match the called genes, so a read error is possible. The rearrangement uses TRBV24-1 and TRBJ2-5; TRBD2 is a possible D gene (5 bases). This CDR3 region has 15 residues. Germline loops: CDR1 KGHDR, CDR2 SFDVKD. The DNA of the CDR3 is TGTGCCAGCAGGTTAGCCGGGAACTTACAAGAGACCCAGTGCTTC. Its protein product is CASRLAGNLQETQCF.

V and J are TRBV20-1 and TRBJ2-2; D possibly corresponds to TRBD1 (6 bases). The V gene's germline CDR1 is DFQATT and CDR2 SNEGSKA (reference sequence). The CDR3 covers 15 residues. Trimming stripped 5 bases from V and 0 bases from J, with 13 bases between. DNA of the CDR3: TGCAGTGCTTCTACAGGGAAATCGAACACCGGGGAGCTGTTTTTT. It encodes CSASTGKSNTGELFF.

This clonotype has a count of ten or more. The rearrangement uses TRBV2 and TRBJ1-4, with no clear D. Between the trimmed V and J ends, which lost 2 bases and 8 bases, there was a span of 15 bases. CDR3 length: 15 residues. Germline CDR1 is SNHLY and CDR2 is FYNNEI. The CDR3 sequence is CASSELTSGVEKLFF. In DNA, the CDR3 is TGTGCCAGCAGTGAACTGACGTCGGGTGTAGAAAAACTGTTTTTT.

This sequence joins TRBV4-1 and TRBJ1-5; D gene uncertain. Trimming removed 1 base from V and 0 bases from J, with 7 bases in between. CDR3 size: 15 residues. CDR1 and CDR2 (germline): MGHRA, YSYEKL. The CDR3 loop is CASSQADFSNQPQHF. The CDR3, as DNA: TGCGCCAGCAGCCAAGCGGACTTTAGCAATCAGCCCCAGCATTTT.

In its sample, this clonotype was seen a few times. At one of its ends the junction is not consistent with the germline gene, which may arise from a read error. The chain recombines TRBV10-3 with TRBJ1-6, with D perhaps TRBD1 (5 bases). The CDR3 has 14 amino acids. Germline V gene lookup returns CDR1 ENHRY and CDR2 SYGVKD. The CDR3 here is CASSYTREGSPLHF. The CDR3 nucleotides are TGTGCCAGCAGTTACACCAGGGAGGGGTCACCCCTCCACTTT.